This paragraph covers one T cell receptor beta chain sequence. Antigen specificity is unknown. These data come from a study of shared clonotypes between healthy human individuals. Findings of the study overall: Unshared clonotypes carried lower generation probabilities than those common to all four donors.

From germline, CDR1 is SGDLS and CDR2 YYNGEE. The CDR3 totals 15 residues. V shed 4 bases, J shed 6 bases, and the junction held 6 bases outside the gene matches. TCRdb keeps only in-frame clones here, not all; method: immunoSEQ multiplex PCR. The data contain 2 million to 2.5 million clones, 93% of them singletons. This TCR was recovered from a man between 18 and 29 years old in good health. Some clones in this sample may be carry-over from other donors' samples. Sequenced: naive CD4+ T cells from PBMCs. Noted subset: CD45RA+ positively selected. The genes are TRBV9 and TRBJ1-6; 8 bases are shared with TRBD1. The CDR3 DNA follows: TGTGCCAGCAGCTCCCGGACAGGGCCTAATTCACCCCTCCACTTT. Translated: CASSSRTGPNSPLHF.